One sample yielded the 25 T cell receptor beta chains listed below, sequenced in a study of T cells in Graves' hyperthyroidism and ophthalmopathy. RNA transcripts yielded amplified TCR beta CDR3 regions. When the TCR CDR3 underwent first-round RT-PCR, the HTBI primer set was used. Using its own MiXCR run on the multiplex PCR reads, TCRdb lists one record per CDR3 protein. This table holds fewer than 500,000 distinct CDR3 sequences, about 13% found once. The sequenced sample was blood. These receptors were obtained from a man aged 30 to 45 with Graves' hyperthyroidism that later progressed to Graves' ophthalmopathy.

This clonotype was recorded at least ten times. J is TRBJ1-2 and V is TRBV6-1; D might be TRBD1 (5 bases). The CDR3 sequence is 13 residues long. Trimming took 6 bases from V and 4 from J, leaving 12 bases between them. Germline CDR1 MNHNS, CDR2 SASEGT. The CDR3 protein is CASRPGHFYGYTF. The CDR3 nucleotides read TGTGCCAGCAGGCCTGGACACTTCTATGGCTACACCTTC.

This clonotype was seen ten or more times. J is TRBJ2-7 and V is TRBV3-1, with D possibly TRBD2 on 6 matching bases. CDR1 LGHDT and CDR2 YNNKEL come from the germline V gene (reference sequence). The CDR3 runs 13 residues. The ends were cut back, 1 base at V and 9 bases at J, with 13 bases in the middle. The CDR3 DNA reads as TGTGCCAGCAGCCAAGCTATCGAGGGACTGCAGTACTTC. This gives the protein CASSQAIEGLQYF.

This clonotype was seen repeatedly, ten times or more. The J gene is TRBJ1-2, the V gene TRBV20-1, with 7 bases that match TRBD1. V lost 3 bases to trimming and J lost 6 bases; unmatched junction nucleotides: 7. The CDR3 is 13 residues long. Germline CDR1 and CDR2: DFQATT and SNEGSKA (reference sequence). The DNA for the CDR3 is TGCAGTGCTAGCGGGACAGACTCGAATGGCTACACCTTC. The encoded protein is CSASGTDSNGYTF.

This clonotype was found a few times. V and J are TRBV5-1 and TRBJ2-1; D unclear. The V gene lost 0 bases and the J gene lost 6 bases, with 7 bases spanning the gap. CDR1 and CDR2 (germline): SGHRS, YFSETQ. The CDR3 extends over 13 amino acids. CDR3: CASSLVYGNEQFF. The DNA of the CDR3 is TGCGCCAGCAGCTTGGTCTACGGCAATGAGCAGTTCTTC.

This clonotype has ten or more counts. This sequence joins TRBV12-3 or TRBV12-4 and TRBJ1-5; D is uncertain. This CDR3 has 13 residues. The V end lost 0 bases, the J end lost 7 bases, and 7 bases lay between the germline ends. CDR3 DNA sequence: TGTGCCAGCAGTTTAGCGGTATTCCAGCCCCAGCATTTT. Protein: CASSLAVFQPQHF.

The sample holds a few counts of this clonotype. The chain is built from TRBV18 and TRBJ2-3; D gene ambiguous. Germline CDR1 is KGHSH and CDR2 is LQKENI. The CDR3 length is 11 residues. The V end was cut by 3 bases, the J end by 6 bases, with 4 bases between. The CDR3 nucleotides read TGTGCCAGCTCACCGGAGGATACGCAGTATTTT. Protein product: CASSPEDTQYF.

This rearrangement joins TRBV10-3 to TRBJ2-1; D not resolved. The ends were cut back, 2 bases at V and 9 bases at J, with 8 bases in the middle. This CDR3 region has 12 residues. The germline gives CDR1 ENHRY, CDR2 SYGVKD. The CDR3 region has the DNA TGTGCCATCAGTGAGCCCCAAGGTGAGCAGTTCTTC. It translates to CAISEPQGEQFF.

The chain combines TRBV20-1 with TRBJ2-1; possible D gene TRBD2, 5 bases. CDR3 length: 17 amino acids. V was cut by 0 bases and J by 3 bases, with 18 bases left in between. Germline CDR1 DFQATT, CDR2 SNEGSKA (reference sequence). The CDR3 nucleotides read TGCAGTGCTAGAGATAAGGTTGAAGCGGTTCGCTACAATGAGCAGTTCTTC. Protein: CSARDKVEAVRYNEQFF.

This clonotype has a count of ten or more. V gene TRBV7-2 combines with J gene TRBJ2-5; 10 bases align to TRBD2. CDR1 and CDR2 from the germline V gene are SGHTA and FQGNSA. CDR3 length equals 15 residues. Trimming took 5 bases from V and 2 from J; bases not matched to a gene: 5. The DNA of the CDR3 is TGTGCCAGCAGCAGGAAAGCGGGGGGGCAAGAGACCCAGTACTTC. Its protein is CASSRKAGGQETQYF.

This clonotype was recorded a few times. CDR3 nucleotide sequence: TGTGCCACCAGTGTCGGAGGTCGGAACACCGGGGAGCTGTTTTTT. Its protein product is CATSVGGRNTGELFF. This chain connects TRBV24-1 to TRBJ2-2, with D possibly being TRBD2 (5 bases). Germline CDR1 KGHDR, CDR2 SFDVKD. Between the trimmed V and J ends, which lost 5 bases and 1 base, there was a span of 10 bases. This CDR3 is 15 amino acids long.

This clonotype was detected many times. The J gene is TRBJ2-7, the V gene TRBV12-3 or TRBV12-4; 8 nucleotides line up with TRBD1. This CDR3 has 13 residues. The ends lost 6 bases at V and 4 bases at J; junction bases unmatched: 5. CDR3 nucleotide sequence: TGTGCCAGCAGGACAGGGGCGTTATACGAGCAGTACTTC. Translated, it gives CASRTGALYEQYF.

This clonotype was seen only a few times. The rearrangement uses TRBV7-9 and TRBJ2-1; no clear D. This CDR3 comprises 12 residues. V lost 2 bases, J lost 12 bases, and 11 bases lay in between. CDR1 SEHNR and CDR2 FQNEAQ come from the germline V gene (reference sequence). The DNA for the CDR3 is TGTGCCAGCAGCTTACAGGAGCTTGGGCAGTTCTTC. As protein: CASSLQELGQFF.

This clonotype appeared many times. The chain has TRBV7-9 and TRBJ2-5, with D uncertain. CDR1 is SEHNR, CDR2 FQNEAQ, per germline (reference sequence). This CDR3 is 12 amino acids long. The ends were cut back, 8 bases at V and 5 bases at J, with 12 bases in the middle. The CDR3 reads CASHRLEETQYF. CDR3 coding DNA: TGTGCCAGCCACCGGTTGGAGGAGACCCAGTACTTC.

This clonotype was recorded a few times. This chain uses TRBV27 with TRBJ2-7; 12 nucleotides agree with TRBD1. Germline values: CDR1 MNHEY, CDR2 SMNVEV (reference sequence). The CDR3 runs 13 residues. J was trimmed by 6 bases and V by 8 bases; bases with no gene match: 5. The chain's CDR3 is CASRGDRGREQYF. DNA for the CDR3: TGTGCCAGCCGAGGGGACAGGGGGCGCGAGCAGTACTTC.

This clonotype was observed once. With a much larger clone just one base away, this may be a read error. The CDR3, as DNA: TGTACCAGCTCTCGGGGTTTCACAAACATTCAGTACTTC. Amino acid sequence: CTSSRGFTNIQYF. The chain carries TRBV6-1 and TRBJ2-4; possibly TRBD2 for D (5 bases). CDR3 length: 13 amino acids. Germline CDR1 is MNHNS and CDR2 is SASEGT.

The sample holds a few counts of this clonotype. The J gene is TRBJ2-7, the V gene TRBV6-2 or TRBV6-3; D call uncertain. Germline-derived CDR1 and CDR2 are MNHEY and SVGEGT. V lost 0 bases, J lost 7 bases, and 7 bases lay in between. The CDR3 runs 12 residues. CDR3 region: CASSYSTPEQYF. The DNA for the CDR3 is TGTGCCAGCAGTTACTCGACTCCTGAGCAGTACTTC.

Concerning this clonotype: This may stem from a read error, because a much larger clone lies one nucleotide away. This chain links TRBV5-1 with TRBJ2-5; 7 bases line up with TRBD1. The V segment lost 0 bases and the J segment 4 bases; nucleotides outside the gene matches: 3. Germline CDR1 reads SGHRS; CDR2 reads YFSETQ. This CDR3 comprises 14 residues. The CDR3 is CASSLGQGPETQYF. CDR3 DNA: TGCGCCAGCAGCTTGGGACAGGGCCCAGAGACCCAGTACTTC.

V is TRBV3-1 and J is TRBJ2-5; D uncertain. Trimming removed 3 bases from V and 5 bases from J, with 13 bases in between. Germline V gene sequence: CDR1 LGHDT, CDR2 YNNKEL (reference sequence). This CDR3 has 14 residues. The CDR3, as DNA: TGTGCCAGCAGCCACAGATCCTCAAGTGAGACCCAGTACTTC. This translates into CASSHRSSSETQYF.

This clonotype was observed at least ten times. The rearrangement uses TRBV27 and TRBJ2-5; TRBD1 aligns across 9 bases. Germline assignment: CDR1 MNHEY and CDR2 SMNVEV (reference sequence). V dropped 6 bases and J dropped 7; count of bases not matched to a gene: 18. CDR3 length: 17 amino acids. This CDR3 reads CASSPTPLDRGYVTQYF. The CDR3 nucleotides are TGTGCCAGCAGCCCAACCCCCCTCGACAGGGGGTATGTGACCCAGTACTTC.

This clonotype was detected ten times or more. The CDR3 is CATPLKVFLVDTQYF. In nucleotides, the CDR3 is TGTGCCACCCCCTTAAAGGTTTTCTTGGTAGATACGCAGTATTTT. The chain combines TRBV28 with TRBJ2-3, with D unclear. Trimming shortened V by 10 bases and J by 5 bases, and 22 bases separated the two germline ends. CDR3 size: 15 residues. CDR1 and CDR2 (germline): MDHEN, SYDVKM.

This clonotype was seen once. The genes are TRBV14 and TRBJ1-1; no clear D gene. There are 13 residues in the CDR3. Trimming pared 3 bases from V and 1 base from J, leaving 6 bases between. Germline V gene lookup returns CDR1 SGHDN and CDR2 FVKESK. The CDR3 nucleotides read TGTGCCAGCAGCCACTACAGGAACACTGAAGCTTTCTTT. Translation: CASSHYRNTEAFF.

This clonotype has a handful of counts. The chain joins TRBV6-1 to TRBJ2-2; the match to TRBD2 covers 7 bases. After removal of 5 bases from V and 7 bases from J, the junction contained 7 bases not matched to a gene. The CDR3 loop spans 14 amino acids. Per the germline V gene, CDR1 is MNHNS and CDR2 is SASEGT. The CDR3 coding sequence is TGTGCCAGCAGTTTGGGGGGGGAAGGCGGGGAGCTGTTTTTT. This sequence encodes CASSLGGEGGELFF.

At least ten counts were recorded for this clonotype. The CDR3 loop is CASSEGWTGNSPLHF. The CDR3 coding sequence is TGTGCCAGCAGTGAAGGGTGGACAGGGAATTCACCCCTCCACTTT. The chain carries TRBV6-1 and TRBJ1-6; 8 positions agree with TRBD1. With 1 base clipped from V and 7 bases from J, the junction kept 3 bases outside the gene matches. Germline V gene sequence: CDR1 MNHNS, CDR2 SASEGT. The CDR3 consists of 15 residues.

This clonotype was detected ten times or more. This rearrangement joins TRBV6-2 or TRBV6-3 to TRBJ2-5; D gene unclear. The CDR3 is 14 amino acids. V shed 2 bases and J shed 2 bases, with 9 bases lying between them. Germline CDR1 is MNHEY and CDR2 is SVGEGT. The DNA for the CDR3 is TGTGCCAGCAGTTACCGATCCCATCAAGAGACCCAGTACTTC. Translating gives CASSYRSHQETQYF.

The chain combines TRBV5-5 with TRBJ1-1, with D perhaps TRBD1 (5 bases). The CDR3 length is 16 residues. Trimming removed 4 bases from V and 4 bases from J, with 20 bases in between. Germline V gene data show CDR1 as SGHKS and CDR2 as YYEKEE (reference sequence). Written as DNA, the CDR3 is TGTGCCAGCAGCGAGGGAATGAGGGGTATAGGCACTGAAGCTTTCTTT. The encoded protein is CASSEGMRGIGTEAFF. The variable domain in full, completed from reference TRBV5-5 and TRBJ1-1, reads DAGVTQSPTHLIKTRGQQVTLRCSPISGHKSVSWYQQVLGQGPQFIFQYYEKEERGRGNFPDRFSARQFPNYSSELNVNALLLGDSALYLCASSEGMRGIGTEAFFGQGTRLTVV.